A single sample gave rise to the 20 T cell receptor beta chains below, sequenced in a study of a mutant IDH1 vaccine in newly diagnosed glioma. The antigens for these receptors are not known. Regarding time point: week 47, end of study. Mutant IDH1 20-mer peptide, at 300 ug, made up each vaccine dose, with topical imiquimod. Clones were read by immunoSEQ multiplex PCR, and TCRdb kept only the in-frame ones, dropping some. Among about 94,000 clones listed, nearly 90% were seen once. This specimen was PBMCs, taken from a glioma patient whose treatment included an IDH1 peptide vaccine. The receptors derive from a woman aged 50 to 60 with glioma.

The rearrangement uses TRBV6-6 and TRBJ2-7; D not certain. The length of the CDR3 is 15 residues. V lost 0 bases, J lost 1 base, and 10 bases lay in between. Germline assignment: CDR1 MNHNY and CDR2 SVGAGI (reference sequence). The CDR3 DNA is TGTGCCAGCAGTTACTCGACGCCAGATTCCTACGAGCAGTACTTC. It is translated as CASSYSTPDSYEQYF.

This clone was seen once. The chain recombines TRBV19 with TRBJ2-5, with D perhaps matching TRBD1 or TRBD2 (5 bases each). Germline V gene sequence: CDR1 LNHDA, CDR2 SQIVND (reference sequence). This CDR3 has 15 residues. V lost 3 bases to trimming and J lost 1 base, with 12 bases between them. CDR3 residues: CASSILGDLQETQYF. The CDR3, as DNA: TGTGCCAGTAGTATTTTAGGGGACCTCCAAGAGACCCAGTACTTC.

The V gene is TRBV13, the J gene TRBJ2-5; 11 bases agree with TRBD2. With V trimmed by 0 bases and J by 1 base, 4 bases remained unmatched. This CDR3 is built from 17 residues. The germline V gene encodes CDR1 PRHDT and CDR2 FYEKMQ (reference sequence). In DNA form, the CDR3 reads TGTGCCAGCAGCTTAGGACTAGCGGGAGCTGTCCAAGAGACCCAGTACTTC. Its protein product is CASSLGLAGAVQETQYF.

The chain employs TRBV6-5 and TRBJ1-1; 8 bases agree with TRBD1. CDR3 length: 15 amino acids. V gave up 6 bases and J gave up 6 bases; unmatched junction bases: 12. Looked up from germline, CDR1 is MNHEY and CDR2 is SVGAGI. The CDR3 loop is CASRSNRGDRAEAFF. In nucleotides, the CDR3 is TGTGCCAGCAGGTCAAACAGGGGGGATAGGGCTGAAGCTTTCTTT.

The rearrangement joins TRBV28 to TRBJ2-3, with 10 bases identical to TRBD2. CDR1 and CDR2 (germline): MDHEN, SYDVKM. The length of the CDR3 is 16 residues. V lost 3 bases to trimming and J lost 2 bases; unmatched junction nucleotides: 5. For the CDR3, the DNA is TGTGCCAGCAGTTTCACTAGCGGGATCCCCACAGATACGCAGTATTTT. Translated, it gives CASSFTSGIPTDTQYF.

In its sample, this clone was seen once. The V call is TRBV25-1, the J call TRBJ2-2, with 10 bases lining up with TRBD1. V was pared by 2 bases and J by 3 bases, with 0 bases of the junction left unmatched. Germline assignment: CDR1 MGHDK and CDR2 SYGVNS. This CDR3 comprises 15 residues. For the CDR3, the DNA is TGTGCCAGCAGTGAAGGGACAGGGGACACCGGGGAGCTGTTTTTT. This sequence encodes CASSEGTGDTGELFF.

Remarks on this clone: Other DNA sequences in the sample encode the same CDR3. The chain is built from TRBV20-1 and TRBJ1-2; no clear D gene. CDR3 size: 11 residues. Per the germline V gene, CDR1 is DFQATT and CDR2 is SNEGSKA (reference sequence). The V and J ends lost 6 bases and 3 bases respectively, with 8 bases between them. CDR3 loop: CSARVDYGYTF. The CDR3 nucleotides are TGCAGTGCCCGGGTAGACTATGGCTACACCTTC.

The V call is TRBV27, the J call TRBJ1-6, with TRBD1 as a possible D gene (6 bases). V lost 2 bases and J lost 10, with 15 bases in between. Germline CDR1 reads MNHEY; CDR2 reads SMNVEV (reference sequence). This CDR3 has 15 amino acids. The CDR3 spells CASSLARGGYSPLHF. The CDR3 bases are TGTGCCAGCAGTTTAGCGAGAGGGGGGTACTCACCCCTCCACTTT.

This chain links TRBV7-9 with TRBJ2-2; TRBD2 is a possible D gene (6 bases). Per germline, CDR1 SEHNR and CDR2 FQNEAQ (reference sequence). V dropped 4 bases and J dropped 4 bases, with 10 bases sitting between them. This CDR3 has 14 residues. CDR3 sequence: CASSWLGGTGELFF. CDR3 nucleotide sequence: TGTGCCAGCAGCTGGCTGGGAGGCACCGGGGAGCTGTTTTTT.

This chain links TRBV11-3 with TRBJ2-2, with no clear D. The CDR3 sequence is 14 residues long. Trimming shortened V by 0 bases and J by 5 bases, and 7 bases separated the two germline ends. Germline V gives CDR1 SGHNT, CDR2 YENEEA. The CDR3 is CASSLDFVTGELFF. In nucleotides, the CDR3 is TGTGCCAGCAGCTTAGATTTCGTAACCGGGGAGCTGTTTTTT.

The V and J genes are TRBV6-5 and TRBJ1-4; possible D gene TRBD1, 6 bases. The CDR3 has 14 residues. Germline V CDR1 and CDR2: MNHEY, SVGAGI. The V end was cut by 4 bases, the J end by 7 bases, with 13 bases between. Here the CDR3 DNA reads TGTGCCAGCAGTTTCACAGGGTCGGGTGAAAAACTGTTTTTT. Encoded protein: CASSFTGSGEKLFF.

The chain employs TRBV7-9 and TRBJ1-1; D might be TRBD1 (6 bases). V lost 3 bases and J 1 base, leaving 12 bases between the germline ends. The CDR3 contains 15 residues. Germline CDR1 SEHNR, CDR2 FQNEAQ (reference sequence). CDR3 region: CASSLTGKGNTEAFF. The CDR3 nucleotides read TGTGCCAGCAGCTTGACAGGTAAAGGGAACACTGAAGCTTTCTTT.

The chain carries TRBV27 and TRBJ2-7; D possibly uses TRBD1 or TRBD2 (5 bases each). Germline V gene sequence: CDR1 MNHEY, CDR2 SMNVEV (reference sequence). CDR3 length: 17 residues. With 3 bases removed from V and 0 bases from J, the gap between germline ends came to 18 bases. The CDR3 nucleotides read TGTGCCAGCAGTTTCGGGGCAACTAGAAGGAGCTCCTACGAGCAGTACTTC. Amino acid sequence: CASSFGATRRSSYEQYF.

A word on this clone: Germline and junction disagree at one end, which may indicate a read error. V is TRBV7-8 and J is TRBJ2-2, with a tentative D call TRBD1 (6 bases). The length of the CDR3 is 15 residues. Germline values: CDR1 SGHVS, CDR2 FQNEAQ. In DNA form, the CDR3 reads TGTGCCAGCAGCCCATACAGGGTAAACATCGGGGAGCTGTTTTTT. Translating gives CASSPYRVNIGELFF.

The chain couples TRBV19 to TRBJ1-2; perhaps TRBD1 as D (6 bases). Germline CDR1 is LNHDA and CDR2 is SQIVND (reference sequence). The CDR3 contains 15 residues. Trimming left V 9 bases short and J 2 bases short, with 19 bases between. DNA for the CDR3: TGTGCCAGCAACAAAGACAGGAGCCGAAACTATGGCTACACCTTC. Encoded protein: CASNKDRSRNYGYTF.

This chain connects TRBV5-1 to TRBJ2-5, with 13 nucleotides matching TRBD2. Germline CDR1 and CDR2: SGHRS and YFSETQ. J was trimmed by 2 bases and V by 4 bases; bases with no gene match: 5. This CDR3 is built from 16 residues. CDR3 residues: CASSQTTSGRQETQYF. The CDR3, as DNA: TGCGCCAGCAGCCAGACGACTAGCGGGAGGCAAGAGACCCAGTACTTC.

This chain links TRBV14 with TRBJ2-1; D gene uncertain. Germline assignment: CDR1 SGHDN and CDR2 FVKESK. This CDR3 has 14 residues. Trimming pared 4 bases from V and 3 bases from J, leaving 10 bases between. In nucleotides, the CDR3 is TGTGCCAGCAGCCTTAACATGGGCTACAATGAGCAGTTCTTC. It encodes CASSLNMGYNEQFF.

The chain joins TRBV18 to TRBJ2-5; D might be TRBD1 (5 bases). Germline V gives CDR1 KGHSH, CDR2 LQKENI. Trimming took 5 bases from V and 2 from J, leaving 15 bases between them. The CDR3 has 15 amino acids. The CDR3 loop is CASSKNQGKQETQYF. DNA of the CDR3: TGTGCCAGCTCAAAGAACCAGGGTAAACAAGAGACCCAGTACTTC. The full variable domain, with the rest looked up from reference TRBV18 and TRBJ2-5, is NAGVMQNPRHLVRRRGQEARLRCSPMKGHSHVYWYRQLPEEGLKFMVYLQKENIIDESGMPKERFSAEFPKEGPSILRIQQVVRGDSAAYFCASSKNQGKQETQYFGPGTRLLVL.

This clone was counted a single time. This chain connects TRBV6-5 to TRBJ1-2; D is undetermined. The germline gives CDR1 MNHEY, CDR2 SVGAGI. Between the trimmed V and J ends, which lost 8 bases and 3 bases, there was a span of 10 bases. This CDR3 region has 12 residues. This chain's CDR3 is CASGTDYYGYTF. CDR3 in DNA: TGTGCCAGCGGAACAGACTACTATGGCTACACCTTC.

The chain recombines TRBV28 with TRBJ1-3, with 11 bases fitting TRBD1. J lost 3 bases, V lost 2 bases, and 6 bases had no gene match. CDR3 size: 17 residues. The germline CDR1 and CDR2 sequences are MDHEN and SYDVKM. The CDR3 loop is CASSLPRTGGFGNTIYF. The CDR3 DNA reads TGTGCCAGCAGTTTACCTCGGACAGGGGGCTTTGGAAACACCATATATTTT.